A selection of T cell receptor beta chains follows, all from one sample in a study of blood T cell repertoires in COVID-19. Sequencing was performed with immunoSEQ multiplex PCR; in TCRdb, only in-frame clones are kept and a portion is missing. The table includes roughly 70,000 clones, approximately 86% detected once. Material: peripheral blood. The source is a man older than 75 with COVID-19, enrolled during active disease. CDR3s include the opening cysteine and the closing phenylalanine or tryptophan. D genes are given only for firm matches. Clone size, where shown, is once, few, many, or a class for clones that have expanded.

D gene,V gene,clone size,J gene,CDR3 protein,CDR3 DNA
-,TRBV7-2,-,TRBJ2-5,CASTIRGRRGETQYF,TGTGCCAGCACCATAAGGGGACGCAGGGGAGAGACCCAGTACTTC
-,TRBV6-1,few,TRBJ1-1,CASSEWGGGEAFF,TGTGCCAGCAGTGAATGGGGCGGGGGGGAAGCTTTCTTT
TRBD1,TRBV6-5,-,TRBJ1-2,CASRVQGTIYGYTF,TGTGCCAGCAGGGTACAGGGGACAATCTATGGCTACACCTTC
-,TRBV12-3/TRBV12-4,once,TRBJ1-1,CASSGASNTEAFF,TGTGCCAGCAGTGGGGCTTCGAACACTGAAGCTTTCTTT
-,TRBV4-1,-,TRBJ1-5,CASSQDLGVWQVNQPQHF,TGCGCCAGCAGCCAAGATCTGGGCGTTTGGCAGGTCAATCAGCCCCAGCATTTT
-,TRBV9,-,TRBJ1-1,CASSASTGSTEAFF,TGTGCCAGCAGCGCGTCAACAGGGAGCACTGAAGCTTTCTTT
TRBD2,TRBV2,-,TRBJ2-7,CASRELAGGSYEQYF,TGTGCCAGCCGAGAACTAGCGGGGGGTTCCTACGAGCAGTACTTC
-,TRBV5-4,-,TRBJ2-3,CASSFGGDTQYF,TGTGCCAGCAGCTTCGGAGGGGATACGCAGTATTTT
TRBD1,TRBV28,-,TRBJ1-2,CASQGASGYTF,TGTGCCAGCCAGGGGGCCTCTGGCTACACCTTC
-,TRBV11-2,-,TRBJ1-2,CASSARTEGYTF,TGTGCCAGCAGCGCCCGGACTGAAGGCTACACCTTC